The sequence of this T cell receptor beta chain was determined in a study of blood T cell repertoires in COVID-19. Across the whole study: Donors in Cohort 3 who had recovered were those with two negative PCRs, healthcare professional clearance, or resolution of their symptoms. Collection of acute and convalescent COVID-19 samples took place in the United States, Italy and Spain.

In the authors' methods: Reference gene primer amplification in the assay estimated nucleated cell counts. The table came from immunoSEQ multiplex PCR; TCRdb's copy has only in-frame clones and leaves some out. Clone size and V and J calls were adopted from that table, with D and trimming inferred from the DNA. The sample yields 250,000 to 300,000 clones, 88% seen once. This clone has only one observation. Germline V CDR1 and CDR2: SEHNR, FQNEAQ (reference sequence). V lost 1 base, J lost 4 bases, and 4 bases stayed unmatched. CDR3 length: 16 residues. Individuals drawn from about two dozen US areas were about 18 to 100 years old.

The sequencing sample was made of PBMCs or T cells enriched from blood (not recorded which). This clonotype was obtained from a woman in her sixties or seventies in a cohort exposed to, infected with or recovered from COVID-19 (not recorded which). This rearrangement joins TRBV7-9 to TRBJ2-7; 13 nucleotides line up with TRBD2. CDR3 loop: CASSLVRTSGSYEQYF. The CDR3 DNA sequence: TGTGCCAGCAGCTTAGTCCGGACTAGCGGGAGTTACGAGCAGTACTTC.